Following are 12 T cell receptor beta chains from one sample sequenced in a study of metastatic and nonmetastatic thyroid tumors. From the PCR reads, TCRdb re-called clones with MiXCR. Among around 15,000 clones listed, around 31% were seen once. Thyroid surgery was preceded by no treatment in any patient. Sequenced: tumor tissue. The source of these receptors is a male donor with papillary thyroid cancer or a benign thyroid nodule (not recorded which). Some clones in this sample may be carry-over from other donors' samples.

This clone appeared many times. The chain carries TRBV29-1 and TRBJ2-1; TRBD1 matches at 7 bases. The V and J ends lost 5 bases and 6 bases, in that order; junction bases with no gene match: 1. From germline, CDR1 is SQVTM and CDR2 ANQGSEA. The CDR3 is 11 amino acids. CDR3 coding DNA: TGCAGCGTTAGGGACAGCAATGAGCAGTTCTTC. Protein: CSVRDSNEQFF.

This chain uses TRBV28 with TRBJ2-5; D is perhaps TRBD2 (6 bases). V lost 7 bases, J lost 4 bases, and 28 bases lay in between. The CDR3 runs 18 residues. Germline values: CDR1 MDHEN, CDR2 SYDVKM. The CDR3 nucleotides read TGTGCCAGCACCTACTTGTACGGGCGGGACCGAAGTGGAGAGACCCAGTACTTC. This encodes CASTYLYGRDRSGETQYF.

The CDR3 DNA sequence: TGTGCCAGCAGCCCGGACAGGGACCCATTCGAGCAGTACTTC. As protein: CASSPDRDPFEQYF. J is TRBJ2-7 and V is TRBV7-8, with 8 bases lining up with TRBD1. Germline V lookup: CDR1 SGHVS, CDR2 FQNEAQ. The CDR3 has 14 amino acids. Trimming removed 5 bases from V and 6 bases from J; junction bases left unmatched: 9. Filled out from reference TRBV7-8 and TRBJ2-7, the complete variable domain reads GAGVSQSPRYKVAKRGQDVALRCDPISGHVSLFWYQQALGQGPEFLTYFQNEAQLDKSGLPSDRFFAERPEGSVSTLKIQRTQQEDSAVYLCASSPDRDPFEQYFGPGTRLTVT.

This clone was found many times. V usage is TRBV2 and J usage is TRBJ2-1; D remains ambiguous. The CDR3 sequence is 13 residues long. The germline V and J ends were trimmed by 8 bases and 5 bases, with 13 bases remaining between them. The germline gives CDR1 SNHLY, CDR2 FYNNEI. CDR3 nucleotide sequence: TGTGCCAGCTCCCTGACTCGGAACAATGAGCAGTTCTTC. Translation: CASSLTRNNEQFF.

This clone was counted at least ten times. This sequence joins TRBV20-1 and TRBJ1-1; D might be TRBD1 (6 bases). V shed 6 bases and J shed 4 bases, with 12 bases lying between them. Germline loops: CDR1 DFQATT, CDR2 SNEGSKA (reference sequence). The CDR3 loop spans 12 amino acids. The CDR3 nucleotides are TGCAGTGCCCCTGCAGGGGTCACTGAAGCTTTCTTT. As protein: CSAPAGVTEAFF.

This chain connects TRBV19 to TRBJ2-3, with D unclear. This CDR3 has 15 amino acids. Trimming cost V 3 bases and J 4 bases, with 14 bases left between them. CDR1 and CDR2 from the germline V gene are LNHDA and SQIVND (reference sequence). The CDR3, as DNA: TGTGCCAGTAGTATCAACCCTCGCGGCGCAGATACGCAGTATTTT. Translated: CASSINPRGADTQYF.

The chain uses TRBV5-1 and TRBJ2-7; 8 bases agree with TRBD2. Germline V lookup: CDR1 SGHRS, CDR2 YFSETQ. Germline trimming cut 1 base from V and 4 bases from J; bases unmatched to any gene: 4. The CDR3 totals 14 residues. The CDR3 sequence: CASSLSQREYEQYF. As DNA, the CDR3 is TGCGCCAGCAGCTTGAGTCAGCGGGAGTACGAGCAGTACTTC.

The genes are TRBV14 and TRBJ2-3, with 8 bases matching TRBD1. V lost 1 base and J lost 1; bases outside the gene matches: 1. Germline CDR1 reads SGHDN; CDR2 reads FVKESK. This CDR3 region has 15 residues. CDR3 amino acids: CASSQATGGTDTQYF. CDR3 coding DNA: TGTGCCAGCAGCCAAGCGACAGGGGGCACAGATACGCAGTATTTT. The whole variable domain, filled in from reference TRBV14 and TRBJ2-3, reads EAGVTQFPSHSVIEKGQTVTLRCDPISGHDNLYWYRRVMGKEIKFLLHFVKESKQDESGMPNNRFLAERTGGTYSTLKVQPAELEDSGVYFCASSQATGGTDTQYFGPGTRLTVL.

In this sample, this clone is medium-sized (0.01 to 0.1%). This chain uses TRBV12-3 or TRBV12-4 with TRBJ2-1; the match to TRBD2 covers 10 bases. Trimming took 3 bases from V and 2 from J; bases not matched to a gene: 10. The CDR3 sequence is 18 residues long. The CDR3 region has the DNA TGTGCCAGCAGTTTCCCGGGACTAGCGAGAAAAACCTACAATGAGCAGTTCTTC. It specifies CASSFPGLARKTYNEQFF.

This clone is labeled medium-sized. The V call is TRBV5-1, the J call TRBJ2-7; the match to TRBD1 covers 8 bases. The CDR3 is 14 residues long. Germline V gene data show CDR1 as SGHRS and CDR2 as YFSETQ. V lost 4 bases, J lost 7 bases, and 10 bases stayed unmatched. Here the CDR3 reads CASSKTQGAGEQYF. Here the CDR3 DNA reads TGCGCCAGCAGCAAGACTCAGGGGGCTGGGGAGCAGTACTTC.

The table lists this clone with many counts. V is TRBV29-1 and J is TRBJ2-2; 9 bases line up with TRBD1. The ends lost 7 bases at V and 5 bases at J; junction bases unmatched: 5. The length of the CDR3 is 13 residues. CDR1 is SQVTM, CDR2 ANQGSEA, per germline. The CDR3 sequence: CSGGTGRTGELFF. Written as DNA, the CDR3 is TGCAGCGGTGGGACAGGGAGGACCGGGGAGCTGTTTTTT.

In this sample, this clone turned up many times. The rearrangement links TRBV6-5 to TRBJ2-5; 9 positions agree with TRBD1. CDR1 is MNHEY, CDR2 SVGAGI, per germline. The length of the CDR3 is 16 residues. V was pared by 0 bases and J by 2 bases, with 4 bases of the junction left unmatched. CDR3 residues: CASSYSGTGFQETQYF. CDR3 coding DNA: TGTGCCAGCAGTTACTCAGGGACAGGGTTTCAAGAGACCCAGTACTTC.